The T cell receptor beta chain described here comes from a study of blood T cell repertoires in COVID-19. About the study: T cells, B-cell-depleted T cells, or PBMCs provided the cDNA or gDNA that served as material.

V lost 4 bases, J lost 1 base, and 11 bases lay in between. The CDR3 is 14 residues long. Germline V gene data show CDR1 as SGHRS and CDR2 as YFSETQ. Original analysis: Amplification of reference gene primers was used by the study to estimate nucleated cell counts. Assay used: immunoSEQ multiplex PCR; TCRdb lists only in-frame clones, some missing. For V, J and clone size, that table is used; D and trimming come from the DNA. This table holds 62,000 or so clones, over 70% found once. The sample consisted of peripheral blood. The V and J genes are TRBV5-1 and TRBJ1-1, with TRBD1 as a possible D gene (5 bases). This clonotype originated in a human donor in a cohort sampled during active COVID-19. Written as DNA, the CDR3 is TGCGCCAGCAGCCCTCAGGGAGGGAACACTGAAGCTTTCTTT. Translating gives CASSPQGGNTEAFF. The whole variable domain, remainder taken from reference TRBV5-1 and TRBJ1-1, is KAGVTQTPRYLIKTRGQQVTLSCSPISGHRSVSWYQQTPGQGLQFLFEYFSETQRNKGNFPGRFSGRQFSNSRSEMNVSTLELGDSALYLCASSPQGGNTEAFFGQGTRLTVV.